A selection of T cell receptor beta chains follows, all from one sample in a study of beta chain features in type 1 diabetes. The data were produced by immunoSEQ multiplex PCR, yet TCRdb's version contains in-frame clones alone and is incomplete. Of 550,000 to 850,000 clones listed, about an eighth are singletons. Input material: naive CD4+ T cells from blood. The origin of the receptors is a man aged 18-30 years with type 1 diabetes. CDR3s include the opening cysteine and the closing phenylalanine or tryptophan. Each record gives: J gene, V gene, D gene, clone size, CDR3 protein, CDR3 DNA. The D gene is left open where the match is weak. Clone size, where shown, is once, few, many, or a class for clones that have expanded.

>TRBJ2-4|TRBV28|NA|NA
CASSYLMTLAKNIQYF
TGTGCCAGCAGTTATTTAATGACATTAGCCAAAAACATTCAGTACTTC
>TRBJ2-5|TRBV2|NA|few
CASSYEETQYF
TGTGCCAGCAGCTATGAAGAGACCCAGTACTTC
>TRBJ2-2|TRBV5-6|NA|NA
CASSLDQTGELFF
TGTGCCAGCAGCTTGGACCAGACCGGGGAGCTGTTTTTT
>TRBJ2-7|TRBV18|NA|NA
CASSPSPAYEQYF
TGTGCCAGCTCACCCTCGCCTGCCTACGAGCAGTACTTC
>TRBJ1-3|TRBV25-1|NA|NA
CASSEPRGNTIYF
TGTGCCAGCAGCGAGCCCCGTGGAAACACCATATATTTT
>TRBJ2-1|TRBV29-1|TRBD2|NA
CSAQSTGGLSNEQFF
TGCAGCGCCCAAAGCACGGGGGGATTGAGCAATGAGCAGTTCTTC
>TRBJ1-3|TRBV28|TRBD1|NA
CASEAGGSGNTIYF
TGTGCCAGCGAGGCAGGGGGTTCTGGAAACACCATATATTTT
>TRBJ1-1|TRBV11-3|NA|few
CASRSKTEAFF
TGTGCCAGCAGGTCGAAGACTGAAGCTTTCTTT
>TRBJ2-1|TRBV2|NA|NA
CASKVGGPYNEQFF
TGTGCCAGCAAGGTGGGGGGGCCCTACAATGAGCAGTTCTTC
>TRBJ2-7|TRBV5-1|TRBD1|few
CASSTLQDREHEQYF
TGCGCCAGCAGCACTCTCCAAGACAGGGAACACGAGCAGTACTTC
>TRBJ2-1|TRBV6-6|TRBD2|few
CASSPLAGAGDEQFF
TGTGCCAGCAGCCCTCTAGCGGGGGCCGGGGATGAGCAGTTCTTC
>TRBJ2-5|TRBV5-1|NA|once
CASSLAAGETQYF
TGCGCCAGCAGCTTGGCTGCGGGAGAGACCCAGTACTTC
>TRBJ2-6|TRBV5-1|NA|NA
CASSLAGITGANVLTF
TGCGCCAGCAGCTTGGCCGGGATAACCGGGGCCAACGTCCTGACTTTC
>TRBJ2-7|TRBV7-9|NA|few
CASSLQGTSYEQYF
TGTGCCAGCAGCTTACAGGGCACCTCCTACGAGCAGTACTTC